This T cell receptor (beta chain) appears in the sequencing data of a study of OX40 agonist ivuxolimab in advanced cancers. The overall study: Patients' therapy was ivuxolimab, an antibody that acts as an agonist of OX40 (CD134).

Sequencing was performed with immunoSEQ multiplex PCR; in TCRdb, only in-frame clones are kept and a portion is missing. The sample includes around 82,000 clones, less than 90% of them seen just once. This CDR3 is built from 12 residues. Germline lookup yields CDR1 SEHNR and CDR2 FQNEAQ (reference sequence). V was trimmed by 5 bases and J by 5 bases, leaving 6 bases between them. The TCR was taken from an adult with an advanced solid tumor such as melanoma, head and neck, liver or kidney cancer. The specimen comprised CD4+ or CD8+ T cells sorted from blood, sampled in a trial of the OX40 agonist ivuxolimab. This chain uses TRBV7-9 with TRBJ2-2; D is unresolved. DNA for the CDR3: TGTGCCAGCAGCCCCCTAACCGGGGAGCTGTTTTTT. This codes for CASSPLTGELFF.